The subject of this entry is one T cell receptor (beta chain). The antigen is undetermined. The PCR had 60 Vbeta and 13 Jbeta primers. The protocol was immunoSEQ multiplex PCR, while the TCRdb copy is restricted to in-frame clones and leaves out a portion. The table includes over 150,000 clones, 75% to 90% detected once. The sample belongs to a study of cytomegalovirus exposure and HLA in healthy donors. For the study at large: Within an early data release were 65 million to 90 million unique TCRs drawn from HLA-typed donors. Notes on the study in general: It was only CMV serostatus that was available as immune exposure information. Researchers reportedly found TCR beta sequences accurately predicted most subjects' HLA-A and HLA-B alleles.

The V end was cut by 0 bases, the J end by 3 bases, with 14 bases between. Germline CDR1 LNHDA, CDR2 SQIVND (reference sequence). The CDR3 totals 16 residues. V is TRBV19 and J is TRBJ1-2, with a weak D call TRBD1 (5 bases). Sequenced: PBMCs. This sequence originates from a human donor in good health. CDR3: CASSIDSPDKDYGYTF. The CDR3 DNA is TGTGCCAGTAGTATAGATTCCCCGGACAAAGACTATGGCTACACCTTC.